This entry is about one T cell receptor beta chain. Antigen: not known. The treatment here: roughly 18 received Ad26.COV2.S at low or high dose, single or two shots; several received placebo; per-sample allocation not given. Day 63 following the first vaccine or placebo injection was when the samples were taken. The CDR3 totals 16 residues. Libraries were prepared by immunoSEQ multiplex PCR; TCRdb keeps only in-frame clonotypes and omits some of them. The repertoire holds 350,000 to 400,000 clones, with 75% to 90% as singletons. This sample is part of a study of Ad26.COV2.S vaccination and SARS-CoV-2 variants. Study-level results: Vaccine and placebo recipients had similar non-spike TCR breadth.

The TCR was taken from a person aged 18 to 59 who received the Ad26.COV2.S COVID-19 vaccine or a placebo. The chain joins TRBV21-1 to TRBJ2-5. TRBV21-1 is an annotated pseudogene. The sample in question was peripheral blood, obtained in a trial of Ad26.COV2.S vaccine versus placebo. CDR3 loop: CASSKTLGAGGETQYF. CDR3 nucleotide sequence: TGTGCCAGCAGCAAAACTTTAGGGGCAGGAGGAGAGACCCAGTACTTC.